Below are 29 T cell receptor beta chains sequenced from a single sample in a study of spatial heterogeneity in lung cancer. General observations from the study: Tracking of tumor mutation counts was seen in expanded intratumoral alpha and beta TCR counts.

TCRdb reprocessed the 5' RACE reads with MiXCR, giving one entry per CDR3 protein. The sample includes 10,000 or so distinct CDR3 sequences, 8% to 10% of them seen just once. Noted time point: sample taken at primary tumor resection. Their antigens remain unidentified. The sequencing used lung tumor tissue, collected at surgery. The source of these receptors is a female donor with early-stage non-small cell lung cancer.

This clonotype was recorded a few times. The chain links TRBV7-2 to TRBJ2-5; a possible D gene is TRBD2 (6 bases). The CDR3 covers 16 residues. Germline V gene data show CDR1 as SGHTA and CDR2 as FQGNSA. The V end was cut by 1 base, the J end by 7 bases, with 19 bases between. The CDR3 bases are TGTGCCAGCAGCTTAGGGCCAGGGATCGCGCGGGGGACCCAGTACTTC. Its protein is CASSLGPGIARGTQYF.

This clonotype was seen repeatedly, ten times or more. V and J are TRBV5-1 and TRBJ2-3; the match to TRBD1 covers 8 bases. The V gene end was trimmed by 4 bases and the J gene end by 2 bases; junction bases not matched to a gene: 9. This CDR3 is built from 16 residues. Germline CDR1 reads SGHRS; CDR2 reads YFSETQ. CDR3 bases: TGCGCCAGCAGCCCGGGGGACAGGCTAGTCACAGATACGCAGTATTTT. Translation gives CASSPGDRLVTDTQYF.

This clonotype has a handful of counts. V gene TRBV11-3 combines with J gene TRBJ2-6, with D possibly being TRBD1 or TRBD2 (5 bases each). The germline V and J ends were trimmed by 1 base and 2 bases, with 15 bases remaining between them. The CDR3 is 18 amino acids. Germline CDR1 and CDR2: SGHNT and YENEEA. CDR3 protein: CASSLGGARVTGANVLTF. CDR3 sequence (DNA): TGTGCCAGCAGCTTAGGGGGAGCCAGGGTTACTGGGGCCAACGTCCTGACTTTC.

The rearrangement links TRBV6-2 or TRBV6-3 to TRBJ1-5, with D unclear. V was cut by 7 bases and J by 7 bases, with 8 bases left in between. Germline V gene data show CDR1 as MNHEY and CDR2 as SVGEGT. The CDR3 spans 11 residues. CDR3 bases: TGTGCCAGCACTGACGGACAGCCCCAGCATTTT. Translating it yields CASTDGQPQHF.

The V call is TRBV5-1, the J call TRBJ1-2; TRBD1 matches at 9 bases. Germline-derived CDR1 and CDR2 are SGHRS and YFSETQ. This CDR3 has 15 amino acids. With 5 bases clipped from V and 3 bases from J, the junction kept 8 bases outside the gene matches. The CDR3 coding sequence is TGCGCCAGCAGTGATCCGGACAGGGGCGACTATGGCTACACCTTC. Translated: CASSDPDRGDYGYTF.

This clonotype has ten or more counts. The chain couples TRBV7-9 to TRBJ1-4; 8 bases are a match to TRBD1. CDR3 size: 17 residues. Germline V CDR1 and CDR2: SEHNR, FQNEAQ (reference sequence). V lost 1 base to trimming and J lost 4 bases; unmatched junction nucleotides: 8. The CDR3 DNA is TGTGCCAGCAGCTTAGGACAGGGGACCAGGAGTAATGAAAAACTGTTTTTT. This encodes CASSLGQGTRSNEKLFF.

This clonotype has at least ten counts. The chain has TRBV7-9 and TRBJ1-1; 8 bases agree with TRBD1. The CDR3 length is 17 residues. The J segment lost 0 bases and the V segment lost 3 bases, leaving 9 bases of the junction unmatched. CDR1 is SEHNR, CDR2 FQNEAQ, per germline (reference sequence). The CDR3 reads CASSFPPTGDMNTEAFF. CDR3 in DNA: TGTGCCAGCAGCTTCCCACCGACAGGGGATATGAACACTGAAGCTTTCTTT.

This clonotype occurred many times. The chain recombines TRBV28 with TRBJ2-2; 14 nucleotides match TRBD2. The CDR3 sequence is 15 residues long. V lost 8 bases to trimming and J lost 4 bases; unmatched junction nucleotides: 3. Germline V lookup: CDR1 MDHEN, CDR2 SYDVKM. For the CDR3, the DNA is TGTGCCAGCTCAGGACTAGCGGGGGGCACCGGGGAGCTGTTTTTT. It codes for CASSGLAGGTGELFF.

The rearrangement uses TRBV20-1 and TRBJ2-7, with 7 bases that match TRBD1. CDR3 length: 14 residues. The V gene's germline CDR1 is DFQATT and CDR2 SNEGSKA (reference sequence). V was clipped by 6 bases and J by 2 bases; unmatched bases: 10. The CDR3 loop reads CSAPNTGTAYEQYF. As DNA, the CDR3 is TGCAGTGCCCCTAATACCGGGACAGCCTACGAGCAGTACTTC.

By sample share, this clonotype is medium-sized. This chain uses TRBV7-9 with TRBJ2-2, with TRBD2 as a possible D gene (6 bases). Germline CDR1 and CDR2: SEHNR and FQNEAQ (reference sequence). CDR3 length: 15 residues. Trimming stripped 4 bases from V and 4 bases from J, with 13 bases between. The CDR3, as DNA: TGTGCCAGCAGCTCCTACGGGGGACTCACCGGGGAGCTGTTTTTT. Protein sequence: CASSSYGGLTGELFF.

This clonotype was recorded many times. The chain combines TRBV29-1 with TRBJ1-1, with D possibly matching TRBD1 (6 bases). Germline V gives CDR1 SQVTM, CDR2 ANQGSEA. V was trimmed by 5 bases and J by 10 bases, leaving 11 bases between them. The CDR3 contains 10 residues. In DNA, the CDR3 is TGCAGCGTTAAGGGGGTACGAGCTTTCTTT. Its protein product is CSVKGVRAFF.

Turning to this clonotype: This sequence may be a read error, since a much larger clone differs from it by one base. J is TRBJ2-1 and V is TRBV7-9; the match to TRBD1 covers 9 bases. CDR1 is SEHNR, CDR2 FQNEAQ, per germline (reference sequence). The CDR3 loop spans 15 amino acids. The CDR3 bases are TGTGCCAGCAGCTTAGCCGGGACAGGGATCCATGAGCAGCTCTTC. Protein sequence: CASSLAGTGIHEQLF.

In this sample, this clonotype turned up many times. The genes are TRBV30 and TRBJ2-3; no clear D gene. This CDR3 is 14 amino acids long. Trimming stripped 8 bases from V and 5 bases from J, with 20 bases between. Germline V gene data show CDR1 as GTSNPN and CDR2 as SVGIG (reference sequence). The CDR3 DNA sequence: TGTGCCCGCAGTGGCTGGGCATCCCAAGATACGCAGTATTTT. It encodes CARSGWASQDTQYF.

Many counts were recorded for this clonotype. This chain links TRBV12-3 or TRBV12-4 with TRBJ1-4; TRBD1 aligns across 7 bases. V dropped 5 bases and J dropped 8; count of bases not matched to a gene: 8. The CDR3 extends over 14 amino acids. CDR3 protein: CASSRQGKEEKLFF. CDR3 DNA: TGTGCCAGCAGTCGACAGGGAAAGGAGGAAAAACTGTTTTTT.

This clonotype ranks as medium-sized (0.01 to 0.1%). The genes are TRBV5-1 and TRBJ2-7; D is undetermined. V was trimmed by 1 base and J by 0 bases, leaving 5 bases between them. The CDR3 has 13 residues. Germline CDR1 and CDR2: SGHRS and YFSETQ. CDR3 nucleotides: TGCGCCAGCAGCTTGACGGACTCCTACGAGCAGTACTTC. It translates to CASSLTDSYEQYF. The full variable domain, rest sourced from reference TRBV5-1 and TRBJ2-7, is KAGVTQTPRYLIKTRGQQVTLSCSPISGHRSVSWYQQTPGQGLQFLFEYFSETQRNKGNFPGRFSGRQFSNSRSEMNVSTLELGDSALYLCASSLTDSYEQYFGPGTRLTVT.

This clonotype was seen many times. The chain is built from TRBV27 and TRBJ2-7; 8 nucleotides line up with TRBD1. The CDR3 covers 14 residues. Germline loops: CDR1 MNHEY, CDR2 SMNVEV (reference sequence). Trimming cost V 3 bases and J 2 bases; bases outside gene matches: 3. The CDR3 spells CASSLADRAYEQYF. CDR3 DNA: TGTGCCAGCAGTTTGGCGGACAGGGCCTACGAGCAGTACTTC.

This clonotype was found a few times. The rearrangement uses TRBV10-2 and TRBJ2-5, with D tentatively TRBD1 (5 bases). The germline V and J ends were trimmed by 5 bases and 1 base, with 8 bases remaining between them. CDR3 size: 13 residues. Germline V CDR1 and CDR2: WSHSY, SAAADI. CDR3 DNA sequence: TGCGCCAGCAGTTCCGACAGCCAAGAGACCCAGTACTTC. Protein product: CASSSDSQETQYF.

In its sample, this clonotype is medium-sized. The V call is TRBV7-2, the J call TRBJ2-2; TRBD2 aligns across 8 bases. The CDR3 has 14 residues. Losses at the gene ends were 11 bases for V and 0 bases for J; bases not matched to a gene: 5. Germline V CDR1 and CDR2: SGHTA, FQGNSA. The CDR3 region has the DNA TGTGCCGGTAGAGCGGGGGCGAACACCGGGGAGCTGTTTTTT. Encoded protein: CAGRAGANTGELFF.

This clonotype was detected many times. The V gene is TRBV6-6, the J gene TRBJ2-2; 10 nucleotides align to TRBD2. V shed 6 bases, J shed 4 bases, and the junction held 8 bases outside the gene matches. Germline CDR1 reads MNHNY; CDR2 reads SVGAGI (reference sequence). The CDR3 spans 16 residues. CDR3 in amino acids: CASSTTAGGITGELFF. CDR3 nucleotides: TGTGCCAGCAGCACTACAGCGGGGGGGATCACCGGGGAGCTGTTTTTT.

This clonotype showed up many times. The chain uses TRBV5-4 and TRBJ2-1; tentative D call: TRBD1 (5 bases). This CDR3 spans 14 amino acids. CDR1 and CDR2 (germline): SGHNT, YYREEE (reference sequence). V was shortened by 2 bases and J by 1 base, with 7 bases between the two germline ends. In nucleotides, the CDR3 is TGTGCCAGCAGCTTAGGACAATCCTACAATGAGCAGTTCTTC. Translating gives CASSLGQSYNEQFF.

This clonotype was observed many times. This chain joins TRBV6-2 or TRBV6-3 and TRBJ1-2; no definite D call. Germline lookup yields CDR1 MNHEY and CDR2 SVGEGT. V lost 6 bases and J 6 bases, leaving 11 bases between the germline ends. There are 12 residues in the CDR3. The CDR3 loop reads CASRHPMNGYTF. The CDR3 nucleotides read TGTGCCAGCAGGCACCCTATGAATGGCTACACCTTC.

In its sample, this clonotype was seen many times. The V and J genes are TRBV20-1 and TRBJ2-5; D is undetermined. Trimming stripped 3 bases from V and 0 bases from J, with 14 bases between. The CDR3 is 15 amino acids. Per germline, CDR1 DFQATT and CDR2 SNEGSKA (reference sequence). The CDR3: CSARPSQPYQETQYF. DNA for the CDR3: TGCAGTGCTAGGCCCTCACAGCCGTACCAAGAGACCCAGTACTTC.

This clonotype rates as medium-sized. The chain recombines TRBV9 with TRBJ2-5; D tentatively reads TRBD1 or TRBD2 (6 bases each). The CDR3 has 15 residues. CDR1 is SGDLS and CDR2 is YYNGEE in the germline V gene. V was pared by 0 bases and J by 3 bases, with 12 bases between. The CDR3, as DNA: TGTGCCAGCAGCGTAGCCGGGGGCCGGAAAGAGACCCAGTACTTC. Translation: CASSVAGGRKETQYF. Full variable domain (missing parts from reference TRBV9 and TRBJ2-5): DSGVTQTPKHLITATGQRVTLRCSPRSGDLSVYWYQQSLDQGLQFLIQYYNGEERAKGNILERFSAQQFPDLHSELNLSSLELGDSALYFCASSVAGGRKETQYFGPGTRLLVL.

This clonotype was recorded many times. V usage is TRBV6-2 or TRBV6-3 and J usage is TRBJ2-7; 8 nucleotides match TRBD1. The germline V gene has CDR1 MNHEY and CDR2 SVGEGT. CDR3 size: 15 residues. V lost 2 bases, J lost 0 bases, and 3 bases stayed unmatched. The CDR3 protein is CASSYGDRGSYEQYF. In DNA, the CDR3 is TGTGCCAGCAGTTACGGAGACAGGGGCTCCTACGAGCAGTACTTC.

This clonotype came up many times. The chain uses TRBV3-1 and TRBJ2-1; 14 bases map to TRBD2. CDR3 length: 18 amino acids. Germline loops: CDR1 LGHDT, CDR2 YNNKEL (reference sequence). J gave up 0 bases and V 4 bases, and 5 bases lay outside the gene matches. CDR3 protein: CASSPGTSGGISYNEQFF. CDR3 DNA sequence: TGTGCCAGCAGCCCAGGGACTAGCGGGGGCATCTCCTACAATGAGCAGTTCTTC.

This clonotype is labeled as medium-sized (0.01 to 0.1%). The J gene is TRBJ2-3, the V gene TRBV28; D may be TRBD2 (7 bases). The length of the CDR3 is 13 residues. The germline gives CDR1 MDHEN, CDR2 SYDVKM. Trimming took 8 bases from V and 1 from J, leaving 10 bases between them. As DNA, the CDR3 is TGTGCCAGCGAAGGGGGGGGCACAGATACGCAGTATTTT. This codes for CASEGGGTDTQYF. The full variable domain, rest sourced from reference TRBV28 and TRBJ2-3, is DVKVTQSSRYLVKRTGEKVFLECVQDMDHENMFWYRQDPGLGLRLIYFSYDVKMKEKGDIPEGYSVSREKKERFSLILESASTNQTSMYLCASEGGGTDTQYFGPGTRLTVL.

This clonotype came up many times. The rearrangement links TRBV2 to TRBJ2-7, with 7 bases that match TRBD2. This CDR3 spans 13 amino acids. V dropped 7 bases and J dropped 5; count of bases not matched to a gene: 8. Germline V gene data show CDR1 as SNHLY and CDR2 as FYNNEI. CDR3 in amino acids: CASTLWEGHEQYF. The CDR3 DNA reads TGTGCCAGCACCCTCTGGGAGGGCCACGAGCAGTACTTC.

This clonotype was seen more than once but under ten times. The CDR3 protein is CASSQTGMGYEQYF. In DNA, the CDR3 is TGTGCCAGCAGCCAAACAGGGATGGGCTACGAGCAGTACTTC. The chain joins TRBV2 to TRBJ2-7, with D possibly matching TRBD1 (6 bases). The V end lost 6 bases, the J end lost 3 bases, and 15 bases lay between the germline ends. There are 14 residues in the CDR3. The germline gives CDR1 SNHLY, CDR2 FYNNEI.

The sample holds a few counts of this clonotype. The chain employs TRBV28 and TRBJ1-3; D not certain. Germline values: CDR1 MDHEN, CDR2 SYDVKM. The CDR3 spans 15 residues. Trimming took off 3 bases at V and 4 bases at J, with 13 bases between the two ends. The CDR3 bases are TGTGCCAGCAGTTTGGGCGGGCTCCAGGGAAACACCATATATTTT. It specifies CASSLGGLQGNTIYF.